Listed here are 2 T cell receptor beta chains from one sample, sequenced in a study of shared clonotypes between healthy human individuals. CD8 cells regarded as naive lacked CD45RO, were positively chosen for CCR7, and omitted terminally differentiated effector memory CD45RA+ cells. Here immunoSEQ multiplex PCR was the method, and the copy in TCRdb shows in-frame clones only, minus some. The table records about 2.1 million clones, 90% to 95% of them present only once. The sample comprised naive CD8+ T cells from PBMCs. The receptors stem from a young man in good health. Some clones in this sample may be carry-over from other donors' samples.

Worth noting for this clone: The identical CDR3 is also encoded by other nucleotide sequences in the sample. V usage is TRBV19 and J usage is TRBJ2-1; 8 nucleotides match TRBD2. The CDR3 is made up of 16 amino acids. Germline CDR1 is LNHDA and CDR2 is SQIVND (reference sequence). V lost 1 base and J lost 0; bases outside the gene matches: 2. The CDR3 DNA reads TGTGCCAGTAGTATAGGGAGCGGGAGCTCCTACAATGAGCAGTTCTTC. It codes for CASSIGSGSSYNEQFF.

The V and J genes are TRBV28 and TRBJ2-7; D not certain. Germline V gene sequence: CDR1 MDHEN, CDR2 SYDVKM. The V gene lost 2 bases and the J gene lost 7 bases, with 15 bases spanning the gap. The CDR3 contains 14 residues. This CDR3 is CASSLQAGGWEQYF. DNA for the CDR3: TGTGCCAGCAGTTTACAGGCAGGTGGGTGGGAGCAGTACTTC.